A selection of T cell receptor beta chains follows, all from one sample in a study of blood T cell repertoires in COVID-19. The assay was immunoSEQ multiplex PCR, and TCRdb's table has in-frame clones only and misses some. The data contain roughly 200,000 clones, more than 80% of them singletons. Input material: peripheral blood. Source of these receptors: a woman aged 35 to 49 with COVID-19, enrolled during active disease. The CDR3 runs from the conserved cysteine through the conserved F or W. A D gene is named only where the DNA matches it firmly. The size entry is marked missing in some rows and otherwise reads once, few, many or a size class.

J,D,V,size,DNA,CDR3
TRBJ1-5,-,TRBV12-3/TRBV12-4,once,TGTGCCAGCAGGGCTGGCAATCAGCCCCAGCATTTT,CASRAGNQPQHF
TRBJ2-7,TRBD2,TRBV11-2,-,TGTGCCAGCAGCGCCTGGACTAGCGGTACCTACGAGCAGTACTTC,CASSAWTSGTYEQYF
TRBJ2-1,-,TRBV7-2,many,TGTGCCAGCAGCTTAACTCAGGCGCTATCTCAGTTCTTC,CASSLTQALSQFF
TRBJ1-2,-,TRBV5-1,-,TGCGCCAGCAGCCCGGACTCCCCCACGTTTCCCGGCTACACCTTC,CASSPDSPTFPGYTF
TRBJ1-5,-,TRBV6-1,few,TGTGCCAGCAGTGAAAACATAGGGGGTCAGCCCCAGCATTTT,CASSENIGGQPQHF
TRBJ1-1,TRBD1,TRBV19,-,TGTGCCAGTAGTCCTGGGACAGGGGGCCCCCAAGCTTTCTTT,CASSPGTGGPQAFF
TRBJ2-1,TRBD2,TRBV27,-,TGTGCCAGCAGTCCACGACTAGCGGTTTCTTATGAGCAGTTCTTC,CASSPRLAVSYEQFF
TRBJ2-5,-,TRBV14,-,TGTGCCAGCAGCCACGAACTACCGGGGGGCCGCGAGACCCAGTACTTC,CASSHELPGGRETQYF
TRBJ1-2,-,TRBV12-3/TRBV12-4,-,TGTGCCAGCAGTTTTCGAGGGGGTGGCTACACCTTC,CASSFRGGGYTF
TRBJ2-1,TRBD2,TRBV19,-,TGTGCCAGCCGGGAGGGGATTTACAATGAGCAGTTCTTC,CASREGIYNEQFF
TRBJ2-1,-,TRBV7-2,-,TGTGCCAGCAGCCCCGTGGCTAGTAATAGTGGTGAGCAGTTCTTC,CASSPVASNSGEQFF
TRBJ2-7,-,TRBV11-2,once,TGTGCCAGCAGCTTAACGTTTGAGGGTGTAGGACGCTCCTACGAGCAGTACTTC,CASSLTFEGVGRSYEQYF
TRBJ2-1,-,TRBV3-1/TRBV3-2,-,TGTGCCAGCAGCCAAGATTCTCTAGGCTCGTACAATGAGCAGTTCTTC,CASSQDSLGSYNEQFF
TRBJ2-2,-,TRBV7-9,-,TGTGCCAGCAGCTTAGCGCAGGGGTTGGGGTCGCACACCGGGGAGCTGTTTTTT,CASSLAQGLGSHTGELFF
TRBJ2-7,TRBD1,TRBV28,-,TGTGCCAGCAGTTGGACAGGATTCTACGAGCAGTACTTC,CASSWTGFYEQYF
TRBJ2-5,-,TRBV19,-,TGTGCCACTGCTGTTGCGCGGGCGGAGACCCAGTACTTC,CATAVARAETQYF
TRBJ1-1,-,TRBV11-3,-,TGTGCCAGCAGCTTAACAGGGAACACTGAAGCTTTCTTT,CASSLTGNTEAFF
TRBJ2-7,TRBD2,TRBV14,-,TGTGCCAGCAGCCAAGCCGCTTTGGGACTAGGAGGCGAGCAGTACTTC,CASSQAALGLGGEQYF
TRBJ2-7,-,TRBV5-1,few,TGCGCCAGCAGCTACCCGACAGGCACGGGTGAGCAGTACTTC,CASSYPTGTGEQYF
TRBJ1-1,-,TRBV18,-,TGTGCCAGCTCACCGACCCGGGGCACTGAAGCTTTCTTT,CASSPTRGTEAFF
TRBJ2-5,-,TRBV6-5,-,TGTGCCAGCAGTTACGGCCTCAGGGGGGAGGTCGAGACCCAGTACTTC,CASSYGLRGEVETQYF
TRBJ1-1,-,TRBV10-3,-,TGTGCCATCAGCCCCGGAGCGGGGGGCGCGAACACTGAAGCTTTCTTT,CAISPGAGGANTEAFF
TRBJ2-5,TRBD2,TRBV3-1/TRBV3-2,few,TGTGCCAGCAGCCAAGATCCTAGCGGGAGGAGGCAAGAGACCCAGTACTTC,CASSQDPSGRRQETQYF
TRBJ2-7,TRBD2,TRBV28,few,TGTGCCAGCAGTTCCCATAGCGGGAGCTCCTACGAGCAGTACTTC,CASSSHSGSSYEQYF
TRBJ2-5,-,TRBV5-6,-,TGTGCCAGCAGCCAAGGTAGCGGCTCGGACGGAGAGACCCAGTACTTC,CASSQGSGSDGETQYF
TRBJ2-1,TRBD2,TRBV7-3,-,TGTGCCAGCAACAACGGCGCTCTAGCGGGCCACAATGAGCAGTTCTTC,CASNNGALAGHNEQFF
TRBJ1-1,-,TRBV7-6,-,TGTGCCAGCAGCTTAGGTTCAGGGACTGCTGAAGCTTTCTTT,CASSLGSGTAEAFF
TRBJ2-1,-,TRBV29-1,once,TGCAGCGTTGAAGTTCACGCTGGGCATGAGCAGTTCTTC,CSVEVHAGHEQFF
TRBJ1-5,-,TRBV18,once,TGTGCCAGCTCATTAACCGGGGGGAACAATCAGCCCCAGCATTTT,CASSLTGGNNQPQHF
TRBJ2-3,-,TRBV12-3/TRBV12-4,-,TGTGCCAGCAGCCCAGTTGCGACTGCGCAGTATTTT,CASSPVATAQYF
TRBJ2-2,-,TRBV5-4,-,TGTGCCAGCAGCTTGGTCGGGTCGACCGGGGAGCTGTTTTTT,CASSLVGSTGELFF
TRBJ1-1,-,TRBV4-1,-,TGCGCCAGCACCTGGGGGGTGAGCACTGAAGCTTTCTTT,CASTWGVSTEAFF
TRBJ1-2,TRBD1,TRBV27,few,TGTGCCAGCAGTCGGGGGACAGGGCTAAAGGGCTACACCTTC,CASSRGTGLKGYTF
TRBJ2-1,TRBD2,TRBV24-1,-,TGTGCCACCAGTGACCACGCCCCGGGCCGCGGGGGCAATGAGCAGTTCTTC,CATSDHAPGRGGNEQFF
TRBJ2-3,TRBD2,TRBV7-3,-,TGTGCCAGCAGCCCGCGGGGGGACACAGATACGCAGTATTTT,CASSPRGDTDTQYF
TRBJ2-7,TRBD2,TRBV19,-,TGTGCCAGTAGTATTACTAGCGTAACCTCCTACGAGCAGTACTTC,CASSITSVTSYEQYF
TRBJ2-2,-,TRBV7-3,-,TGTGCCAGCAGCTTAACGTGGTCGCGGGACGCCGGGGAGCTGTTTTTT,CASSLTWSRDAGELFF
TRBJ1-1,TRBD1,TRBV6-5,-,TGTGCCAGCAGTTACCTGACAGGGGAGAACACTGAAGCTTTCTTT,CASSYLTGENTEAFF
TRBJ2-7,-,TRBV5-4,-,TGTGCCAGCAGCTTGATCGGGACGGGACTCAAGCAGTACTTC,CASSLIGTGLKQYF
TRBJ2-4,TRBD1,TRBV19,-,TGTGCCAGTAGTATAGAAGGAGGGACAGGGTTTAACATTCAGTACTTC,CASSIEGGTGFNIQYF
TRBJ2-7,-,TRBV3-1/TRBV3-2,many,TGTGCCAGCAGTCAGGACATCTCCTACTACGAGCAGTACTTC,CASSQDISYYEQYF
TRBJ1-4,-,TRBV2,-,TGTGCCAGCCGCCGGGATACTAATGAAAAACTGTTTTTT,CASRRDTNEKLFF
TRBJ1-4,TRBD1,TRBV7-9,-,TGTGCCAGCAGCGCCCCCGGGACAGTTATTTTT,CASSAPGTVIF
TRBJ2-1,TRBD2,TRBV15,-,TGTGCCACCAGCAGATCGGTGGGGCGGGGGAGCTCCTACAATGAGCAGTTCTTC,CATSRSVGRGSSYNEQFF
TRBJ1-1,-,TRBV6-1,-,TGTGCCAGCAGTGAAGTCGGTGGTACTGAAGCTTTCTTT,CASSEVGGTEAFF
TRBJ2-5,TRBD1,TRBV5-4,-,TGTGCCAGCAGCCAACAGGGGGGCCCTGCGGAGACCCAGTACTTC,CASSQQGGPAETQYF
TRBJ2-4,TRBD2,TRBV5-1,-,TGCGCCAGCAGCGCGGGACTACTAAACATTCAGTACTTC,CASSAGLLNIQYF
TRBJ1-1,TRBD1,TRBV28,-,TGTGCCAGCAGTTTCACCAGGGGGCAAGGGGACACTGAAGCTTTCTTT,CASSFTRGQGDTEAFF